Each of the 8 T cell receptor beta chains below was sequenced from the same sample in a study of tumor and adjacent non-tumor tissue in lung cancer. Three rounds of nested PCR, following a modified ARM-PCR protocol, produced the TCRbeta library. TCRdb used MiXCR to reprocess the multiplex PCR reads, holding one entry per CDR3 protein. The data contain more than 85,000 distinct CDR3 sequences, about 62% of them singletons. No cell sorting was done before RNA was extracted from the tissue. More than 3 cm separated this lung sample from the edge of the tumor. Sequencing input: distant non-tumor lung tissue. These receptors all come from a man aged 25-45 years with non-small cell lung cancer.

V and J are TRBV20-1 and TRBJ2-1; D uncertain. The J call is doubtful: the DNA matches TRBJ2-7 better. CDR1 is DFQATT, CDR2 SNEGSKA, per germline (reference sequence). This CDR3 has 14 amino acids. The CDR3 spells CSAERASVGNEQYF. CDR3 in DNA: TGCAGTGCCGAGCGCGCTTCGGTGGGCAATGAGCAGTACTTC.

This clonotype was counted between two and nine times. The chain links TRBV11-3 to TRBJ2-5, with TRBD2 identical over 9 bases. J lost 3 bases, V lost 7 bases, and 9 bases had no gene match. CDR1 is SGHNT, CDR2 YENEEA, per germline. The CDR3 length is 15 residues. The CDR3 loop is CASNLSGTSKETQYF. The CDR3 DNA reads TGTGCCAGCAATCTTTCCGGGACTAGCAAAGAGACCCAGTACTTC.

As concerns this clonotype: The junction and the germline gene differ at one end; a read error may be behind it. This chain uses TRBV4-1 with TRBJ2-5; the D gene is possibly TRBD1 (5 bases). The CDR3 has 15 residues. Germline CDR1 is MGHRA and CDR2 is YSYEKL. As DNA, the CDR3 is TGCTCCAGCAGCCACATGGGGCAGGGCCAAGAGACCCAGTACTTC. The encoded protein is CSSSHMGQGQETQYF.

This sequence joins TRBV6-5 and TRBJ2-2, with D perhaps TRBD2 (6 bases). The germline V gene encodes CDR1 MNHEY and CDR2 SVGAGI. The V end was cut by 9 bases, the J end by 3 bases, with 17 bases between. The length of the CDR3 is 15 residues. The CDR3, as DNA: TGTGCCAGTAGTGCGGGACTGTCATACACCGGGGAGCTGTTTTTT. It translates to CASSAGLSYTGELFF.

This clonotype was detected ten times or more. The J gene is TRBJ1-2, the V gene TRBV20-1, with TRBD1 identical over 7 bases. Germline loops: CDR1 DFQATT, CDR2 SNEGSKA (reference sequence). This CDR3 region has 13 residues. After removal of 0 bases from V and 7 bases from J, the junction contained 5 bases not matched to a gene. The CDR3: CSARDSEGAGYTF. DNA of the CDR3: TGCAGTGCTAGAGATAGCGAGGGGGCTGGCTACACCTTC.

This chain uses TRBV11-2 with TRBJ1-6; D gene ambiguous. Germline CDR1 SGHAT, CDR2 FQNNGV. With 2 bases removed from V and 7 bases from J, the gap between germline ends came to 12 bases. The CDR3 loop spans 15 amino acids. This CDR3 reads CASSLSRTVNSPLHF. CDR3 DNA: TGTGCCAGCAGCTTAAGCAGGACGGTGAATTCACCCCTCCACTTT.

In regard to this clonotype: Because it lacks the conserved phenylalanine or tryptophan at the end, this CDR3 is likely a read error. It is unclear where the CDR3 begins or ends on the DNA, so no DNA is shown, and the CDR3 is as TCRdb lists it. The CDR3 region is CNVGGPKGSPRHY. This chain uses TRBV29-1 with TRBJ1-6; the D call of TRBD1 is as the table states it, not checked on the DNA. From germline, CDR1 is SQVTM and CDR2 ANQGSEA. Including both end residues, the CDR3 is 13 amino acids long.

This clonotype was counted at least ten times. V usage is TRBV6-5 and J usage is TRBJ1-2; 8 positions agree with TRBD1. V shed 5 bases and J 8 bases; nucleotides not matched to a gene: 13. Germline V gene sequence: CDR1 MNHEY, CDR2 SVGAGI. The CDR3 contains 15 residues. CDR3 sequence: CASSPSLTGAEGYTF. CDR3 DNA: TGTGCCAGCAGTCCCTCTTTGACAGGGGCGGAAGGCTACACCTTC.